This TCR beta chain was identified during a study of vaccination effects on CD4 cells after COVID-19. At the level of the study: Relative to the second dose, post-vaccine samples were obtained a median of 72 days later. Study observations and caveats: Only 1 of 255 vaccine-induced clones from healthy vaccinees cross-reacted with common cold coronaviruses.

Sequencing was preceded by expansion of antigen-specific CD4+ T cells with viral peptide pools in the ViraFEST assay. Having been cultured for 10 days, the cells underwent CD4+ T cell isolation. Two doses of either BNT162b2 or mRNA-1273 were given to each participant. On this clone itself: Its antigen is unidentified.

Generated by immunoSEQ multiplex PCR, the TCRdb table keeps only in-frame clones and is missing some. Of around 46,000 clones detected, 65% to 80% appear once; the ten largest clones hold roughly 16%. Germline V lookup: CDR1 GTSNPN, CDR2 SVGIG (reference sequence). Trimming shortened V by 1 base and J by 7 bases, and 10 bases separated the two germline ends. CDR3 length: 12 amino acids. The receptor was derived from a human donor who received a COVID-19 vaccine. The chain combines TRBV30 with TRBJ1-2; D not certain. The material sequenced was CD4+ T cells from PBMCs cultured with HCoV-OC43 spike peptides, taken after COVID-19 vaccination. The subset here: HCoV-OC43 spike overlapping peptide pool stimulation. CDR3 DNA: TGTGCCTGGAGTGGACAATCAGGTGGCTACACCTTC. Translation gives CAWSGQSGGYTF.